The following is a T cell receptor (beta chain) sequence with its context. Its target is not known. This sample was taken from a study of T cells in Graves' hyperthyroidism and ophthalmopathy. The study's findings and limits: The blood repertoire included most of the expanded thyroid clonotypes above 0.001. A model of 13 V-J features distinguished ophthalmopathy from stable hyperthyroidism. Model output signaled ophthalmopathy a median roughly 6.5 months ahead of onset.

RNA transcripts were the template for amplifying TCR beta CDR3 regions. Using the HTBI primer set, a first-round RT-PCR was run on the TCR CDR3. TCRdb used MiXCR to reprocess the multiplex PCR reads, holding one entry per CDR3 protein. Of hundreds of thousands of distinct CDR3 sequences in the sample, about 43% were seen once. Recently diagnosed hyperthyroidism of less than 2 months' duration affected patients aged 18 to 65. The CDR3 runs 15 residues. The J segment lost 5 bases and the V segment lost 0 bases, leaving 3 bases of the junction unmatched. Germline values: CDR1 SGHTA, CDR2 FQGTGA. The receptor was derived from a woman aged 18-30 years with Graves' hyperthyroidism. V and J are TRBV7-3 and TRBJ2-7, with 11 bases identical to TRBD2. What was sequenced was peripheral blood or thyroid tissue (not recorded which). CDR3 sequence (DNA): TGTGCCAGCAGCTTAACTGGACTAGCGGGTAACGAGCAGTACTTC. It codes for CASSLTGLAGNEQYF.